This TCR beta chain was recorded in a study of blood T cell repertoires in COVID-19. The CDR3 sequence is 16 residues long. V lost 9 bases and J lost 3, with 20 bases in between. Germline loops: CDR1 SGHNT, CDR2 YENEEA. Assay used: immunoSEQ multiplex PCR; TCRdb lists only in-frame clones, some missing. The data show under 300,000 clones, 86% seen once. The clonotype comes from a man in his fifties or sixties with acute or convalescent COVID-19. Sequenced: peripheral blood. This chain uses TRBV11-3 with TRBJ2-2, with D perhaps matching TRBD1 (6 bases). The CDR3 bases are TGTGCCAGAATTTTTCGGCAGGGGACCTACACCGGGGAGCTGTTTTTT. It specifies CARIFRQGTYTGELFF.